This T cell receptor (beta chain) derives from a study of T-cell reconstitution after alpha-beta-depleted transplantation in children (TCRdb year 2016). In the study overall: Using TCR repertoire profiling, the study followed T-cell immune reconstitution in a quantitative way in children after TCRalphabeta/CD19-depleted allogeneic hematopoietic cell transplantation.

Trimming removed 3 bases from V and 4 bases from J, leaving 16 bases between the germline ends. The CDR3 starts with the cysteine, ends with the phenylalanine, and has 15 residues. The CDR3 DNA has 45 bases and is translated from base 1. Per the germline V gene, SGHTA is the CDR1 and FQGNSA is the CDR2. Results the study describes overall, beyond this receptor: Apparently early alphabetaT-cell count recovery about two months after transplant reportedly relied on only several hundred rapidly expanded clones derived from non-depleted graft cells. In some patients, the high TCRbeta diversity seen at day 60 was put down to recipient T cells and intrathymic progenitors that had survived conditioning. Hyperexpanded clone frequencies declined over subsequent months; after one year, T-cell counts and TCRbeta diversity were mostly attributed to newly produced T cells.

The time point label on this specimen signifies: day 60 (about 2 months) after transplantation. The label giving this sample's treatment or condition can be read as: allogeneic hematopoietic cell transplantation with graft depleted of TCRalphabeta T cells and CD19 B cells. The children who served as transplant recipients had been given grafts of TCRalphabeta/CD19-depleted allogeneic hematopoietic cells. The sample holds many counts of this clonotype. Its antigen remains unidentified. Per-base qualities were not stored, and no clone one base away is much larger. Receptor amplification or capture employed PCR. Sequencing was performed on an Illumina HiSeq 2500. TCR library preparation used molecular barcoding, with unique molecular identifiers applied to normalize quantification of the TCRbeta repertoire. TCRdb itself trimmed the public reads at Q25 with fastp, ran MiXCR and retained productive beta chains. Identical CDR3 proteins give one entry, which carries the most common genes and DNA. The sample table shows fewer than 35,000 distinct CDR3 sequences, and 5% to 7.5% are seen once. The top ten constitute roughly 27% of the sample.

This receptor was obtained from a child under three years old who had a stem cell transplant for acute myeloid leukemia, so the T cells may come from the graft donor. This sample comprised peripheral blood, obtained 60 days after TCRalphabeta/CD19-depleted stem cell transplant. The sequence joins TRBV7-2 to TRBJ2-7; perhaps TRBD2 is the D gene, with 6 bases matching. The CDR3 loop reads CASSLIPGLSYEQYF. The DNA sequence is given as TGTGCCAGCAGCTTGATACCGGGACTTTCATACGAGCAGTACTTC.